This passage covers 15 T cell receptor beta chains from one sample sequenced in a study of technical replicates of blood from a few donors (dated by TCRdb to the late 2010s). The method behind the library was the immunoSEQ multiplex PCR assay. Held by TCRdb, this immuneACCESS table contains in-frame sequences only and omits some clones. Under half of the omission traces to an unresolved V gene where checked; the cause of the rest is unknown. For this sample there are fewer than 95,000 clones; just under 95% appear just once. Around 0.25% of the sample lies in the top ten. The sample was T cells isolated from PBMCs. Receptor source: a human donor in good health.

This rearrangement joins TRBV10-1 to TRBJ2-1, with D maybe TRBD2 (5 bases). This CDR3 spans 13 amino acids. In germline, CDR1 is WNHNN, CDR2 SYGVQD (reference sequence). Trimming cost V 6 bases and J 0 bases, with 6 bases left between them. CDR3 residues: CASSGVSYNEQFF. The CDR3, as DNA: TGCGCCAGCAGCGGGGTCTCCTACAATGAGCAGTTCTTC.

The J gene is TRBJ2-7, the V gene TRBV27; TRBD1 agrees at 7 bases. Trimming cost V 5 bases and J 3 bases; bases outside gene matches: 10. Germline assignment: CDR1 MNHEY and CDR2 SMNVEV (reference sequence). The CDR3 covers 15 residues. The CDR3 region has the DNA TGTGCCAGCAGTCCACACAGGGGAAAGGGCTACGAGCAGTACTTC. Its protein product is CASSPHRGKGYEQYF.

The chain employs TRBV2 and TRBJ2-2, with 7 positions matching TRBD1. V was pared by 1 base and J by 6 bases, with 5 bases of the junction left unmatched. This CDR3 is built from 15 residues. The V gene's germline CDR1 is SNHLY and CDR2 FYNNEI. The CDR3 region is CASSEGGTVSGELFF. The CDR3 DNA reads as TGTGCCAGCAGTGAAGGTGGGACAGTCTCCGGGGAGCTGTTTTTT.

This clone was picked up one time. This chain connects TRBV7-2 to TRBJ2-1; 11 bases match TRBD2. The CDR3 contains 15 residues. V gave up 3 bases and J gave up 8 bases; unmatched junction bases: 6. CDR1 is SGHTA, CDR2 FQGNSA, per germline. The CDR3 is CASSFTSGSFDEQFF. Here the CDR3 DNA reads TGTGCCAGCAGCTTTACTAGCGGGAGTTTCGATGAGCAGTTCTTC.

The chain combines TRBV9 with TRBJ1-2, with TRBD1 identical over 8 bases. Germline CDR1 SGDLS, CDR2 YYNGEE. V dropped 4 bases and J dropped 6; count of bases not matched to a gene: 5. CDR3 length equals 13 residues. In nucleotides, the CDR3 is TGTGCCAGCAGCCCGGACAGGGAGGATGGCTACACCTTC. Protein product: CASSPDREDGYTF.

The chain recombines TRBV5-4 with TRBJ1-3; D is ambiguous. The CDR3 runs 15 residues. The V end lost 0 bases, the J end lost 9 bases, and 16 bases lay between the germline ends. CDR1 is SGHNT and CDR2 is YYREEE in the germline V gene (reference sequence). CDR3 loop: CASSLDAGLSGTIYF. For the CDR3, the DNA is TGTGCCAGCAGCTTGGATGCAGGCCTGTCTGGCACCATATATTTT.

The chain couples TRBV7-2 to TRBJ1-4, with a weak D call TRBD1 (5 bases). The CDR3 contains 13 residues. CDR1 is SGHTA, CDR2 FQGNSA, per germline. Trimming left V 5 bases short and J 8 bases short, with 12 bases between. CDR3 DNA: TGTGCCAGCAGCCCGCAGGGATCCGAAAAACTGTTTTTT. Amino acid sequence: CASSPQGSEKLFF. The full variable domain, with the rest looked up from reference TRBV7-2 and TRBJ1-4, is GAGVSQSPSNKVTEKGKDVELRCDPISGHTALYWYRQSLGQGLEFLIYFQGNSAPDKSGLPSDRFSAERTGGSVSTLTIQRTQQEDSAVYLCASSPQGSEKLFFGSGTQLSVL.

The chain uses TRBV2 and TRBJ1-1; tentative D call: TRBD1 (5 bases). CDR1 is SNHLY, CDR2 FYNNEI, per germline. The CDR3 is 14 amino acids. Trimming removed 11 bases at V and 5 bases at J, with 21 bases between. CDR3 residues: CARRNGGLGTEAFF. CDR3 bases: TGTGCCCGCCGAAATGGGGGGTTAGGGACTGAAGCTTTCTTT.

The chain combines TRBV7-9 with TRBJ2-2; TRBD2 aligns across 8 bases. This CDR3 spans 16 amino acids. Unmatched junction bases numbered 8, after V lost 4 bases and J lost 4 bases. CDR1 SEHNR and CDR2 FQNEAQ come from the germline V gene (reference sequence). The CDR3 DNA follows: TGTGCCAGCAGCTCGATTTTACGGGAGGGCACCGGGGAGCTGTTTTTT. Protein: CASSSILREGTGELFF.

The CDR3 DNA is TGTGCCATCAGTGTCGGACAGTACAATGAGCAGTTCTTC. The encoded protein is CAISVGQYNEQFF. V is TRBV10-3 and J is TRBJ2-1; possible D gene TRBD1, 6 bases. Looked up from germline, CDR1 is ENHRY and CDR2 is SYGVKD. Trimming pared 4 bases from V and 4 bases from J, leaving 8 bases between. This CDR3 has 13 residues.

The CDR3 loop is CASSPWDRGHGYTF. Here the CDR3 DNA reads TGTGCCAGCAGCCCCTGGGACAGGGGGCATGGCTACACCTTC. The rearrangement joins TRBV7-2 to TRBJ1-2; 12 bases match TRBD1. Germline V lookup: CDR1 SGHTA, CDR2 FQGNSA. The CDR3 loop spans 14 amino acids. The junction had 4 bases not matched to a gene; V was cut back by 5 bases and J by 6 bases.

The chain joins TRBV10-3 to TRBJ2-3; 7 nucleotides agree with TRBD1. The CDR3 length is 16 residues. V trimming: 0 bases; J trimming: 2 bases; junction bases outside the gene matches: 5. Germline-derived CDR1 and CDR2 are ENHRY and SYGVKD. The CDR3: CAISESPRGITDTQYF. CDR3 nucleotides: TGTGCCATCAGTGAGTCGCCCAGGGGGATCACAGATACGCAGTATTTT.

This chain connects TRBV30 to TRBJ1-5; TRBD1 might be the D (5 bases). Germline V lookup: CDR1 GTSNPN, CDR2 SVGIG (reference sequence). Between the trimmed V and J ends, which lost 2 bases and 2 bases, there was a span of 7 bases. CDR3 size: 13 residues. This CDR3 is CAWSWGGNQPQHF. CDR3 in DNA: TGTGCCTGGAGTTGGGGGGGCAATCAGCCCCAGCATTTT.

In this sample, this clone turned up once. The chain carries TRBV5-1 and TRBJ1-2; tentatively, D is TRBD1 (6 bases). CDR1 is SGHRS and CDR2 is YFSETQ in the germline V gene. Trimming took 0 bases from V and 2 from J, leaving 14 bases between them. The CDR3 runs 16 residues. This CDR3 is CASSLGIDRRNYGYTF. CDR3 DNA sequence: TGCGCCAGCAGCTTGGGGATAGACAGGCGAAACTATGGCTACACCTTC.

The chain is built from TRBV11-2 and TRBJ2-7, with TRBD1 matching 7 bases. CDR3 length: 15 residues. V lost 5 bases, J lost 2 bases, and 9 bases stayed unmatched. Looked up from germline, CDR1 is SGHAT and CDR2 is FQNNGV. The DNA for the CDR3 is TGTGCCAGCAGCAAAGCTTCCGGGACAGCCTACGAGCAGTACTTC. It yields the protein CASSKASGTAYEQYF.